These 20 T cell receptor beta chains share one sample of origin, sequenced in a study of technical replicates of blood from several donors. Profiled with immunoSEQ multiplex PCR; TCRdb holds only in-frame clones, not every one. In the table there are about 80,000 clones, around 94% of which are singletons. Input material: T cells isolated from PBMCs. The receptors were gathered from a human donor in good health.

Here the CDR3 reads CASSEARISNTGELFF. The CDR3 DNA reads as TGTGCCAGCAGTGAAGCGCGCATTTCGAACACCGGGGAGCTGTTTTTT. The chain links TRBV6-1 to TRBJ2-2; D remains unclear. The CDR3 spans 16 residues. In germline, CDR1 is MNHNS, CDR2 SASEGT. The V end was cut by 0 bases, the J end by 0 bases, with 8 bases between.

J is TRBJ1-1 and V is TRBV6-5; D is uncertain. The germline V gene encodes CDR1 MNHEY and CDR2 SVGAGI. The V end lost 2 bases, the J end lost 3 bases, and 10 bases lay between the germline ends. The CDR3 is 14 amino acids. CDR3 nucleotides: TGTGCCAGCAGTTACAGTGGCAGTTACACTGAAGCTTTCTTT. Protein sequence: CASSYSGSYTEAFF.

The rearrangement uses TRBV28 and TRBJ1-2; 7 nucleotides line up with TRBD1. The CDR3 has 16 amino acids. The V and J ends lost 5 bases and 5 bases, in that order; junction bases with no gene match: 14. Germline values: CDR1 MDHEN, CDR2 SYDVKM. CDR3 sequence reads: CASSPPPGTVEYGYTF. The CDR3 region has the DNA TGTGCCAGCAGTCCTCCCCCCGGGACAGTTGAATATGGCTACACCTTC.

The CDR3 DNA is TGTGCCAGTAGTGAACAGGGCAATAATGAAAAACTGTTTTTT. Residues: CASSEQGNNEKLFF. This chain joins TRBV19 and TRBJ1-4, with a possible D match to TRBD1 (6 bases). There are 14 residues in the CDR3. CDR1 is LNHDA and CDR2 is SQIVND in the germline V gene (reference sequence). Trimming took 5 bases from V and 4 from J, leaving 11 bases between them. Filled out from reference TRBV19 and TRBJ1-4, the complete variable domain reads DGGITQSPKYLFRKEGQNVTLSCEQNLNHDAMYWYRQDPGQGLRLIYYSQIVNDFQKGDIAEGYSVSREKKESFPLTVTSAQKNPTAFYLCASSEQGNNEKLFFGSGTQLSVL.

The V call is TRBV4-3, the J call TRBJ2-2; unclear D gene. Germline-derived CDR1 and CDR2 are LGHNA and YSLEER. The CDR3 totals 14 residues. V lost 0 bases, J lost 5 bases, and 7 bases lay in between. The CDR3 reads CASSQEFGTGELFF. The CDR3 nucleotides read TGCGCCAGCAGCCAAGAATTCGGTACCGGGGAGCTGTTTTTT.

The chain carries TRBV5-1 and TRBJ2-1, with no clear D. The ends were cut back, 1 base at V and 8 bases at J, with 7 bases in the middle. This CDR3 is built from 12 residues. CDR1 SGHRS and CDR2 YFSETQ come from the germline V gene. This CDR3 is CASSLTHDEQFF. CDR3 coding DNA: TGCGCCAGCAGCTTGACACACGATGAGCAGTTCTTC. The whole variable domain, filled in from reference TRBV5-1 and TRBJ2-1, reads KAGVTQTPRYLIKTRGQQVTLSCSPISGHRSVSWYQQTPGQGLQFLFEYFSETQRNKGNFPGRFSGRQFSNSRSEMNVSTLELGDSALYLCASSLTHDEQFFGPGTRLTVL.

The gene calls are TRBV15 and TRBJ1-2; D is perhaps TRBD1 (5 bases). Trimming stripped 1 base from V and 2 bases from J, with 11 bases between. Germline V lookup: CDR1 LNHNV, CDR2 YYDKDF (reference sequence). This CDR3 has 15 amino acids. The DNA for the CDR3 is TGTGCCACCAGCAGAGTGGCAGGGCCCAACTATGGCTACACCTTC. Protein product: CATSRVAGPNYGYTF.

This sequence joins TRBV5-4 and TRBJ2-5; tentatively, D is TRBD1 (6 bases). In germline, CDR1 is SGHNT, CDR2 YYREEE (reference sequence). This CDR3 has 14 amino acids. V was trimmed by 2 bases and J by 2 bases, leaving 10 bases between them. CDR3 nucleotides: TGTGCCAGCAGCTTAAGAGGGACACAAGAGACCCAGTACTTC. It is translated as CASSLRGTQETQYF.

V usage is TRBV2 and J usage is TRBJ2-1; 9 bases agree with TRBD2. V lost 6 bases, J lost 5 bases, and 8 bases stayed unmatched. The CDR3 runs to 15 residues. Germline loops: CDR1 SNHLY, CDR2 FYNNEI. This chain's CDR3 is CASSQRASGNNEQFF. CDR3 sequence (DNA): TGTGCCAGCAGCCAACGGGCTAGCGGGAACAATGAGCAGTTCTTC.

CDR3 nucleotides: TGTGCCATCAGTGATGGTCGCACTAGCGGGAACACCGGGGAGCTGTTTTTT. This gives the protein CAISDGRTSGNTGELFF. The chain joins TRBV10-3 to TRBJ2-2; TRBD2 agrees at 8 bases. The germline gives CDR1 ENHRY, CDR2 SYGVKD. The CDR3 sequence is 17 residues long. The junction had 7 bases not matched to a gene; V was cut back by 3 bases and J by 1 base.

The chain uses TRBV27 and TRBJ2-2; D uncertain. This CDR3 region has 13 residues. V lost 2 bases and J lost 7, with 8 bases in between. The V gene's germline CDR1 is MNHEY and CDR2 SMNVEV (reference sequence). CDR3 amino acids: CASSLRLSGELFF. The CDR3 nucleotides are TGTGCCAGCAGTTTACGACTGAGCGGGGAGCTGTTTTTT.

The chain uses TRBV19 and TRBJ2-7; TRBD2 is a possible D gene (5 bases). This CDR3 has 14 amino acids. CDR1 is LNHDA, CDR2 SQIVND, per germline (reference sequence). Trimming took off 3 bases at V and 1 base at J, with 10 bases between the two ends. Here the CDR3 DNA reads TGTGCCAGTAGTATCACGGGGAATTCCTACGAGCAGTACTTC. This codes for CASSITGNSYEQYF.

The count of this clone is one. This chain joins TRBV7-9 and TRBJ2-1; 9 nucleotides align to TRBD1. The CDR3 is made up of 15 amino acids. Germline CDR1 SEHNR, CDR2 FQNEAQ (reference sequence). J lost 9 bases, V lost 3 bases, and 9 bases had no gene match. The CDR3 nucleotides are TGTGCCAGCAGCTTTCGGGACAGGGTAAATAGTGAGCAGTTCTTC. This encodes CASSFRDRVNSEQFF.

The chain combines TRBV4-1 with TRBJ2-1, with 7 bases matching TRBD2. The CDR3 covers 14 residues. Germline V gives CDR1 MGHRA, CDR2 YSYEKL. Trimming removed 4 bases from V and 7 bases from J; junction bases left unmatched: 7. The CDR3 is CASSPRRGVNEQFF. In DNA form, the CDR3 reads TGCGCCAGCAGCCCCCGACGGGGGGTTAATGAGCAGTTCTTC.

The chain joins TRBV5-6 to TRBJ2-3, with TRBD2 matching over 9 bases. The germline gives CDR1 SGHDT, CDR2 YYEEEE. The length of the CDR3 is 17 residues. The V gene end was trimmed by 5 bases and the J gene end by 4 bases; junction bases not matched to a gene: 14. The CDR3: CASRRSSGSIGADTQYF. The CDR3 DNA is TGTGCCAGCAGGCGAAGTAGCGGGAGTATAGGCGCAGATACGCAGTATTTT.

The gene calls are TRBV5-1 and TRBJ1-2; possible D gene TRBD1, 5 bases. Deletions cut 4 bases from V and 8 bases from J, with 21 bases between. Germline V gene sequence: CDR1 SGHRS, CDR2 YFSETQ. The length of the CDR3 is 15 residues. The CDR3 nucleotides read TGCGCCAGCAGCCGGGTCAGGGTAGGTTCGGAAGGCTACACCTTC. Residues: CASSRVRVGSEGYTF.

This chain uses TRBV6-5 with TRBJ1-4, with unresolved D. This CDR3 region has 14 residues. In germline, CDR1 is MNHEY, CDR2 SVGAGI. Trimming took off 6 bases at V and 3 bases at J, with 11 bases between the two ends. The CDR3 here is CASSTGISNEKLFF. CDR3 in DNA: TGTGCCAGCAGCACCGGGATATCTAATGAAAAACTGTTTTTT.

J is TRBJ2-3 and V is TRBV9; 8 positions agree with TRBD2. V gave up 4 bases and J gave up 2 bases; unmatched junction bases: 9. The CDR3 has 16 amino acids. Germline V CDR1 and CDR2: SGDLS, YYNGEE. CDR3 sequence reads: CASSTQTGGTTDTQYF. The CDR3 DNA reads as TGTGCCAGCAGCACCCAGACGGGAGGGACCACAGATACGCAGTATTTT.

The chain joins TRBV5-1 to TRBJ2-7, with 9 bases fitting TRBD2. Germline V gives CDR1 SGHRS, CDR2 YFSETQ. CDR3 length: 15 amino acids. With V trimmed by 0 bases and J by 5 bases, 6 bases remained unmatched. CDR3: CASSLDLAGTHEQYF. The CDR3 region has the DNA TGCGCCAGCAGCTTGGATCTAGCGGGAACCCACGAGCAGTACTTC.

The chain has TRBV4-2 and TRBJ2-3; D perhaps matches TRBD1 (6 bases). The CDR3 is 16 residues long. The germline V gene has CDR1 LGHNA and CDR2 YNFKEQ. With 7 bases removed from V and 3 bases from J, the gap between germline ends came to 20 bases. The CDR3 reads CASNKPTGYGTDTQYF. In DNA form, the CDR3 reads TGTGCCAGCAATAAACCCACAGGGTATGGTACAGATACGCAGTATTTT.